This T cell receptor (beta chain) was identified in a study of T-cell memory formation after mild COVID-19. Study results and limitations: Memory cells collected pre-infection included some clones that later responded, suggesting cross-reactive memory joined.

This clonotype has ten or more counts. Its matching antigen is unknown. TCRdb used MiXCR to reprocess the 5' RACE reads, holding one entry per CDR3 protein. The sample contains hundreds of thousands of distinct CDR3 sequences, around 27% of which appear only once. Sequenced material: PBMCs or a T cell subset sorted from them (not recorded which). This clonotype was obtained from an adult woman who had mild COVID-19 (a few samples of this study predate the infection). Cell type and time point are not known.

In DNA form, the CDR3 reads TGTGCCACCAGTGACCGTCCGACAACCGGGGGCCACGAGCAGTACTTC. Its translation is CATSDRPTTGGHEQYF. V is TRBV24-1 and J is TRBJ2-7; D tentatively reads TRBD1 or TRBD2 (6 bases each). Trimming cost V 4 bases and J 5 bases, with 20 bases left between them. Germline values: CDR1 KGHDR, CDR2 SFDVKD. The CDR3 extends over 16 amino acids.